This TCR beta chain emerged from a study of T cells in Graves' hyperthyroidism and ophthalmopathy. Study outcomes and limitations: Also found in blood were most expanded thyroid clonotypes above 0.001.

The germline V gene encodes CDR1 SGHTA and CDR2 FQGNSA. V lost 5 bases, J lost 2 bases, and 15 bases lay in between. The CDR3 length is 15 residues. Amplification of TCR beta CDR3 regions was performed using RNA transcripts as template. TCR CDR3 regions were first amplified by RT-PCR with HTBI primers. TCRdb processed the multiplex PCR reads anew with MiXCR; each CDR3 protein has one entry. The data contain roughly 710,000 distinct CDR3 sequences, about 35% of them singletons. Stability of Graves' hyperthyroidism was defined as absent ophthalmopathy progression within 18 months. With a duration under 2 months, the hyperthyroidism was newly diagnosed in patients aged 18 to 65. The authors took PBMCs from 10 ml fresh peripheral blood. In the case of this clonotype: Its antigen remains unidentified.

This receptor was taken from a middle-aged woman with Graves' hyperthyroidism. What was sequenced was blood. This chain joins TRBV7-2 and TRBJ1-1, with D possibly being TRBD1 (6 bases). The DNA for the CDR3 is TGTGCCAGCAGCAAGGACAGATTGGGTAACACTGAAGCTTTCTTT. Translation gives CASSKDRLGNTEAFF. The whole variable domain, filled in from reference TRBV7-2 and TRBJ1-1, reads GAGVSQSPSNKVTEKGKDVELRCDPISGHTALYWYRQSLGQGLEFLIYFQGNSAPDKSGLPSDRFSAERTGGSVSTLTIQRTQQEDSAVYLCASSKDRLGNTEAFFGQGTRLTVV.